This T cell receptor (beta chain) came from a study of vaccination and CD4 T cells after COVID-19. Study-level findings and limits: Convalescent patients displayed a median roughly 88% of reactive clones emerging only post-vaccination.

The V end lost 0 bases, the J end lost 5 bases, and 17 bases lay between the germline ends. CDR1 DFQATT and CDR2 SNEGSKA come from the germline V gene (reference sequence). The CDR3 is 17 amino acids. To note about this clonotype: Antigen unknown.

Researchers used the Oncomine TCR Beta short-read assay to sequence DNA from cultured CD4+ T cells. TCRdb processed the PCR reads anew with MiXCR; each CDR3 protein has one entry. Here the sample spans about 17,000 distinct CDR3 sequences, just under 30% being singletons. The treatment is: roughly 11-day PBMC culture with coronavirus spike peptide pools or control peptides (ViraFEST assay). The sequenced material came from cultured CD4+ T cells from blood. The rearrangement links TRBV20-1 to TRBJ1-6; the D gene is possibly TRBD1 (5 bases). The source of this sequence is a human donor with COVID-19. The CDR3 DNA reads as TGCAGTGCTAGAGATGCAGCAAAGGGGACCAATAATTCACCCCTCCACTTT. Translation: CSARDAAKGTNNSPLHF.